This TCR beta chain was retrieved from a study of CD8+ T cells in alopecia areata. As part of sample collection, lesional scalp punch biopsies and peripheral blood were taken from alopecia areata patients. Study results and limitations: Patients shared TCRs less clearly than mice did, possibly owing to HLA. Compared with normal scalp, lesional scalp had higher clonality and more expanded CD8+ clones.

The V and J ends lost 8 bases and 5 bases respectively, with 15 bases between them. This CDR3 spans 13 amino acids. Germline V gene sequence: CDR1 GTSNPN, CDR2 SVGIG (reference sequence). To note about this clone: Its antigen is unidentified.

RNA extraction was followed by reverse transcription into cDNA, which acted as the sequencing template. Assay: immunoSEQ multiplex PCR; the TCRdb copy retains only in-frame clones and omits some. The table records some 210,000 clones, 50% to 60% of them present only once. The chain couples TRBV30 to TRBJ1-4, with D possibly being TRBD1 (5 bases). This TCR derives from a human donor with alopecia areata. The starting material was CD4+ T cells sorted from blood, obtained at week 0. The CDR3, as DNA: TGTGCCGGCCAGACAGCGTCAAATGAAAAACTGTTTTTT. Protein: CAGQTASNEKLFF.